These T cell receptor beta chains were read from a single sample in a study of blood T cell repertoires in COVID-19. Sequencing used immunoSEQ multiplex PCR; TCRdb keeps in-frame clones, though not all of them. The sample records about 310,000 clones, roughly 91% being singletons. Sequencing input: PBMCs or T cells enriched from blood (not recorded which). Receptors originate from a woman aged 25 to 39 who had recovered from COVID-19. CDR3s include the opening cysteine and the closing phenylalanine or tryptophan. Fields, in order: J gene, V gene, CDR3 protein.

TRBJ2-1,TRBV15,CATSRVAGSSYNEQFF
TRBJ1-2,TRBV29-1,CSAARGTIYGYTF
TRBJ2-2,TRBV18,CASSRQDGSYGELFF
TRBJ1-2,TRBV19,CASSPGTFYGYTF
TRBJ1-3,TRBV7-9,CASSGPGQGLFARNTIYF
TRBJ1-6,TRBV27,CASSSFLGTAGGSPLHF
TRBJ2-4,TRBV28,CASSFRTGGLKNIQYF
TRBJ1-1,TRBV7-9,CASSLTTNTEAFF
TRBJ2-3,TRBV27,CASISGSATDTQYF
TRBJ2-4,TRBV2,CASTGQYPKNIQYF
TRBJ2-7,TRBV28,CASRHRSEYEQYF
TRBJ1-3,TRBV9,CASSPQPGQWGNTIYF
TRBJ2-1,TRBV27,CASSAELASSYNEQFF
TRBJ2-7,TRBV11-3,CASSHHYEQYF
TRBJ2-5,TRBV18,CASSPPRDSRGETQYF
TRBJ2-3,TRBV5-1,CASSPLGGVMTDTQYF
TRBJ1-2,TRBV19,CASSKDTNYGYTF
TRBJ1-4,TRBV10-3,CAEDRWNEKLFF
TRBJ1-1,TRBV18,CASSPFLQGASDTEAFF
TRBJ1-5,TRBV4-1,CASSNTEGRHQPQHF
TRBJ2-7,TRBV6-5,CASSPDRGGSYEQYF
TRBJ1-6,TRBV5-1,CASSLVGAYNSPLHF
TRBJ1-5,TRBV2,CASSEVQSNQPQHF
TRBJ2-5,TRBV30,CAWEGTDRETQYF
TRBJ1-1,TRBV29-1,CSVEPRLLNTEAFF
TRBJ2-7,TRBV2,CASSVWYRANSYEQYF
TRBJ2-7,TRBV5-4,CASSLLLAGVYEQYF
TRBJ2-2,TRBV9,CASSVAGATVGELFF
TRBJ1-2,TRBV5-4,CASSRGGQAPNYGYTF
TRBJ2-1,TRBV27,CASSLQGTYNEQFF
TRBJ2-7,TRBV7-9,CASSHQTGGFSYEQYF
TRBJ2-7,TRBV18,CASSPGTGGYEQYF
TRBJ1-2,TRBV5-1,CASKPGQGFDGYTF
TRBJ2-1,TRBV4-1,CASSQESKLSGSYNEQFF
TRBJ2-3,TRBV9,CASSVAPAGGSDTQYF
TRBJ2-1,TRBV6-2/TRBV6-3,CASSYPAYQGYNEQFF
TRBJ2-7,TRBV25-1,CASSELDFSYEQYF
TRBJ2-7,TRBV9,CASSVTSRSYEQYF
TRBJ2-1,TRBV10-3,CAISESKPQQFF
TRBJ2-7,TRBV11-1,CASSLRADLRLEQYF
TRBJ1-3,TRBV29-1,CSGHAQGWGTDTIYF
TRBJ2-7,TRBV3-1/TRBV3-2,CASSQGAQGASEQYF
TRBJ1-5,TRBV27,CASSNPPWAGGPNQPQHF
TRBJ1-1,TRBV6-5,CASSPDRGTTEAFF
TRBJ2-3,TRBV6-5,CASTETHSSTDTQYF
TRBJ2-1,TRBV3-1/TRBV3-2,CASSPSGSTYNEQFF
TRBJ2-3,TRBV7-8,CASSLSLFGGLDVDTQYF
TRBJ2-1,TRBV5-1,CASTLSGSSYNEQFF
TRBJ1-6,TRBV11-2,CASSWTTGDNSPLHF
TRBJ2-7,TRBV30,CAWSVLADTYEQYF
TRBJ1-4,TRBV4-1,CASSQVGTGPEKLFF
TRBJ1-1,TRBV24-1,CATSDPLGVGGTEAFF
TRBJ1-2,TRBV12-5,CASGLGQGESYGYTF
TRBJ2-3,TRBV19,CASSYSGDTQYF